The rows below give T cell receptor beta chains drawn from one sample of a study of blood T cell repertoires in COVID-19. Data came from immunoSEQ multiplex PCR; TCRdb stores just in-frame clones and leaves some out. The sample gives a few hundred thousand clones, roughly 80% of which show up once; under 1.5% is in the top ten. The specimen sequenced was PBMCs or T cells enriched from blood (not recorded which). These TCRs come from a woman aged 40 to 49 with acute COVID-19. Each CDR3 is given with its conserved first and last residue. D genes are given only for firm matches. The listing skips clone size in some rows; elsewhere it reads once, few, many or a size class.

cdr3_nt: TGCGCCAGCAGTCAATCGGCACAGGCCTACGAGCAGTACTTC; cdr3_aa: CASSQSAQAYEQYF; v_call: TRBV23-1; clone_size: NA; j_call: TRBJ2-7; d_call: NA
cdr3_nt: TGTGCCACCAGCAGTGGGACAGGGGGAAGGACTGAAGCTTTCTTT; cdr3_aa: CATSSGTGGRTEAFF; v_call: TRBV15; clone_size: many; j_call: TRBJ1-1; d_call: TRBD1
cdr3_nt: TGTGCCAGCAGACTCCTCTCTGGGGCCAACGTCCTGACTTTC; cdr3_aa: CASRLLSGANVLTF; v_call: TRBV7-8; clone_size: once; j_call: TRBJ2-6; d_call: NA
cdr3_nt: TGTGCCAGCAGTTCCCACGACAGGGGGGATCAAGATGGCTACACCTTC; cdr3_aa: CASSSHDRGDQDGYTF; v_call: TRBV6-6; clone_size: NA; j_call: TRBJ1-2; d_call: TRBD1
cdr3_nt: TGTGCCAGCAGTGAGGACAGATACACCGGGGAGCTGTTTTTT; cdr3_aa: CASSEDRYTGELFF; v_call: TRBV25-1; clone_size: NA; j_call: TRBJ2-2; d_call: NA
cdr3_nt: TGTGCCACCAGCAGAGATCCTAGGGGGCGCGGGGCGGGGAGCTCCTACAATGAGCAGTTCTTC; cdr3_aa: CATSRDPRGRGAGSSYNEQFF; v_call: TRBV15; clone_size: few; j_call: TRBJ2-1; d_call: NA
cdr3_nt: TGCGCCAGCAGCCAAGATAAGAGGCGGGAGTTCTACGAGCAGTACTTC; cdr3_aa: CASSQDKRREFYEQYF; v_call: TRBV4-1; clone_size: NA; j_call: TRBJ2-7; d_call: TRBD2
cdr3_nt: TGTGCCAGCAGTTTTTCGACAGCCTCAACTAATGAAAAACTGTTTTTT; cdr3_aa: CASSFSTASTNEKLFF; v_call: TRBV28; clone_size: NA; j_call: TRBJ1-4; d_call: NA
cdr3_nt: TGTGCCAGCACTAAAAGGGAGGGGACTGAAGCTTTCTTT; cdr3_aa: CASTKREGTEAFF; v_call: TRBV12-3/TRBV12-4; clone_size: once; j_call: TRBJ1-1; d_call: NA
cdr3_nt: TGTGCCAGCAGCAAAGGCGACAGGGGGAAGGCTTTCTTT; cdr3_aa: CASSKGDRGKAFF; v_call: TRBV21-1; clone_size: NA; j_call: TRBJ1-1; d_call: NA
cdr3_nt: TGCAGTGCTAGTAGAACCGACAGCTATGGCTACACCTTC; cdr3_aa: CSASRTDSYGYTF; v_call: TRBV20-1; clone_size: once; j_call: TRBJ1-2; d_call: NA
cdr3_nt: TGCGCCAGCAGCCCAGGACATCGGAAAGAGACCCAGTACTTC; cdr3_aa: CASSPGHRKETQYF; v_call: TRBV5-1; clone_size: NA; j_call: TRBJ2-5; d_call: NA
cdr3_nt: TGTGCCGGGCGGAGGGGGGGGGCCGGTGGCTCCTACGAGCAGTACTTC; cdr3_aa: CAGRRGGAGGSYEQYF; v_call: TRBV30; clone_size: NA; j_call: TRBJ2-7; d_call: NA
cdr3_nt: TGTGCCAGCAGCCTAGACGGGGGATACACCGGGGAGCTGTTTTTT; cdr3_aa: CASSLDGGYTGELFF; v_call: TRBV7-9; clone_size: NA; j_call: TRBJ2-2; d_call: NA
cdr3_nt: TGTGCCAGCAGCACCTCAGGGCGCACTGAAGCTTTCTTT; cdr3_aa: CASSTSGRTEAFF; v_call: TRBV6-5; clone_size: NA; j_call: TRBJ1-1; d_call: NA
cdr3_nt: TGTGCCAGCAGGGGTATGGGAGACTCGAGCAATCAGCCCCAGCATTTT; cdr3_aa: CASRGMGDSSNQPQHF; v_call: TRBV28; clone_size: once; j_call: TRBJ1-5; d_call: NA
cdr3_nt: TGCGCCAGCTCGGACAGTCGCGACACTGAAGCTTTCTTT; cdr3_aa: CASSDSRDTEAFF; v_call: TRBV10-1; clone_size: NA; j_call: TRBJ1-1; d_call: NA
cdr3_nt: TGTGCCACCAGTGACGGGGGGCGACTAGGCTACACCTTC; cdr3_aa: CATSDGGRLGYTF; v_call: TRBV24-1; clone_size: NA; j_call: TRBJ1-2; d_call: NA
cdr3_nt: TGTGCCAGTAGTATAGACTCGGGGGACTCATACGTCACTGAAGCTTTCTTT; cdr3_aa: CASSIDSGDSYVTEAFF; v_call: TRBV19; clone_size: once; j_call: TRBJ1-1; d_call: NA
cdr3_nt: TGCAGTGCTAGTGGAGCGGACGAGACCCAGTACTTC; cdr3_aa: CSASGADETQYF; v_call: TRBV20-1; clone_size: NA; j_call: TRBJ2-5; d_call: NA
cdr3_nt: TGTGCCAGCAGCCCCCGCCGACAGGGCTCTGGGGCCAACGTCCTGACTTTC; cdr3_aa: CASSPRRQGSGANVLTF; v_call: TRBV7-3; clone_size: NA; j_call: TRBJ2-6; d_call: TRBD1
cdr3_nt: TGTGCCTGGAACCCAGTGGGGTCCAGCTCGTGGGGCCGCGAGCAGTTCTTC; cdr3_aa: CAWNPVGSSSWGREQFF; v_call: TRBV30; clone_size: once; j_call: TRBJ2-1; d_call: NA
cdr3_nt: TGTGCCAGCACCACATCCGGGGCAGGGGGCCTTGAAAAACTGTTTTTT; cdr3_aa: CASTTSGAGGLEKLFF; v_call: TRBV6-6; clone_size: NA; j_call: TRBJ1-4; d_call: TRBD1
cdr3_nt: TGTGCCAGCAGCCCGGGGGTCGACGTCAGGTTTGAAAAACTGTTTTTT; cdr3_aa: CASSPGVDVRFEKLFF; v_call: TRBV5-4; clone_size: NA; j_call: TRBJ1-4; d_call: NA
cdr3_nt: TGTGCCAGCAGCCAACCTCTAGGAGAGACCCAGTACTTC; cdr3_aa: CASSQPLGETQYF; v_call: TRBV7-2; clone_size: NA; j_call: TRBJ2-5; d_call: NA
cdr3_nt: TGTGCCAGCAGCCCAGGGACTGTTTCCTACGAGCAGTACTTC; cdr3_aa: CASSPGTVSYEQYF; v_call: TRBV9; clone_size: NA; j_call: TRBJ2-7; d_call: NA
cdr3_nt: TGTGCCAGCAGCTCGAAGTCTGGTCAGGGCGGCTATGGCTACACCTTC; cdr3_aa: CASSSKSGQGGYGYTF; v_call: TRBV7-2; clone_size: NA; j_call: TRBJ1-2; d_call: NA
cdr3_nt: TGTGGCGTGGGACAGGGGGACACAGATACGCAGTATTTT; cdr3_aa: CGVGQGDTDTQYF; v_call: TRBV7-9; clone_size: once; j_call: TRBJ2-3; d_call: TRBD1
cdr3_nt: TGTGCCACCAGCAGAGACAGGGGCGCCGGGGAGCTGTTTTTT; cdr3_aa: CATSRDRGAGELFF; v_call: TRBV15; clone_size: NA; j_call: TRBJ2-2; d_call: NA
cdr3_nt: TGTGCCAGCAGCCATAACAGGGTTTCCTCACCCCTCCACTTT; cdr3_aa: CASSHNRVSSPLHF; v_call: TRBV6-5; clone_size: NA; j_call: TRBJ1-6; d_call: NA
cdr3_nt: TGTGCCAGCAGTCTCCGGGACACAGCCTACGAGCAGTACTTC; cdr3_aa: CASSLRDTAYEQYF; v_call: TRBV27; clone_size: NA; j_call: TRBJ2-7; d_call: NA
cdr3_nt: TGTGCCAGCAGCCCGGACAGGGGGCCTGGCACTGAAGCTTTCTTT; cdr3_aa: CASSPDRGPGTEAFF; v_call: TRBV5-4; clone_size: NA; j_call: TRBJ1-1; d_call: TRBD1
cdr3_nt: TGTGCCAGCAGCCAAATATCCTCCGGGGAGCTGTTTTTT; cdr3_aa: CASSQISSGELFF; v_call: TRBV3-1/TRBV3-2; clone_size: NA; j_call: TRBJ2-2; d_call: NA
cdr3_nt: TGTGCCAGCAGTGACGCCGGGACAGGGGTCACTGAAGCTTTCTTT; cdr3_aa: CASSDAGTGVTEAFF; v_call: TRBV6-1; clone_size: NA; j_call: TRBJ1-1; d_call: TRBD1